Sequencing of this TCR beta chain was carried out in a study of T cell changes during pregnancy in multiple sclerosis. CDR1 SGHAT and CDR2 FQNNGV come from the germline V gene. CDR3 length: 13 residues. J was trimmed by 2 bases and V by 4 bases; bases with no gene match: 1. Only in-frame clones appear in the TCRdb table, and some are missing; sequencing was by immunoSEQ multiplex PCR. The data show tens of thousands of clones, about 91% seen once. The receptor's source is a female donor in good health, serving as a control in a pregnancy study. Some clones in this sample may be carry-over from other donors' samples. The gene calls are TRBV11-2 and TRBJ2-5; 7 nucleotides agree with TRBD1. This specimen consisted of PBMCs, obtained in the first trimester of pregnancy. CDR3 nucleotide sequence: TGTGCCAGCAGCTCGGGACAGCAAGAGACCCAGTACTTC. It yields the protein CASSSGQQETQYF.